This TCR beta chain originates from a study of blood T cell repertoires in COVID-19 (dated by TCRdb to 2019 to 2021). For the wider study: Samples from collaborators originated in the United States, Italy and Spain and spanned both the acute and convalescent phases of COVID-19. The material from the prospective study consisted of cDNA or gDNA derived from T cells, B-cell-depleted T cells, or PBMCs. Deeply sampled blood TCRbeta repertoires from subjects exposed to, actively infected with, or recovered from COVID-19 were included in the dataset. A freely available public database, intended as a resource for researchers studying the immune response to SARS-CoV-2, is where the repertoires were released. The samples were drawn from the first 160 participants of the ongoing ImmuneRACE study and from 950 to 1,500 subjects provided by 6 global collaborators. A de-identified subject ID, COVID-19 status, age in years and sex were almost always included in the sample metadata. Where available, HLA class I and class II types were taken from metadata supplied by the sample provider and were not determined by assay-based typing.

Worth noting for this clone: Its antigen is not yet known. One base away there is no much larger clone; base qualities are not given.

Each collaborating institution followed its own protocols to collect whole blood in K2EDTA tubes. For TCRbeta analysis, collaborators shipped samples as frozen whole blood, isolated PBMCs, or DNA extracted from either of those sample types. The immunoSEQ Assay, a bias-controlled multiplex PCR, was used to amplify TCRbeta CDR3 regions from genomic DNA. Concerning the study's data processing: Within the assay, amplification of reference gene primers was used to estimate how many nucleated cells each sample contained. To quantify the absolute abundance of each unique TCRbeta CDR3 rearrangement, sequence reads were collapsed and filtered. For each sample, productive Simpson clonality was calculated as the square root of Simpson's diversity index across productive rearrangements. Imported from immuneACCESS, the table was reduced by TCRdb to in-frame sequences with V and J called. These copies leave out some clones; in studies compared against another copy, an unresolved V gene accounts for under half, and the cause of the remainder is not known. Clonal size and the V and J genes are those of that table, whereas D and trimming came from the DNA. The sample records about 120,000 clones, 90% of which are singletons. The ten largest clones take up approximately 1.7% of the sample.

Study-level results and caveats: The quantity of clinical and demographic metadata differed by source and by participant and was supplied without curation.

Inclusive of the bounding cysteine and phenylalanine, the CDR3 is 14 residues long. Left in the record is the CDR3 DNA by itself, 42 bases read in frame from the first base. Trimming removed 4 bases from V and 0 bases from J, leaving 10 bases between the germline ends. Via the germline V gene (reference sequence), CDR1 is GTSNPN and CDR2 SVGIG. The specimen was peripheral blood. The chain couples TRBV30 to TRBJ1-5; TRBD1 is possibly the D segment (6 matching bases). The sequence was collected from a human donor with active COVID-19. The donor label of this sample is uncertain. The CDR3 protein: CAWTTGTSNQPQHF. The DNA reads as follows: TGTGCCTGGACGACAGGCACTAGCAATCAGCCCCAGCATTTT.